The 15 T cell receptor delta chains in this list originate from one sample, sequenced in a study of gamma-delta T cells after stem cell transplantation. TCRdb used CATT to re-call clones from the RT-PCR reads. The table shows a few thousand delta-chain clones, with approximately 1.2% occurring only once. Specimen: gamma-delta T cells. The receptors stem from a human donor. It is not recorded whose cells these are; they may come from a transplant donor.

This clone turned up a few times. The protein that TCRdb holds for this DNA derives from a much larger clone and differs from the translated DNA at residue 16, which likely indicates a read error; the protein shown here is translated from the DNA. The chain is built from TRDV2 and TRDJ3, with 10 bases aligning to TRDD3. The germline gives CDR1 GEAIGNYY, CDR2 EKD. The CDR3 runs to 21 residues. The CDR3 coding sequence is TGTGCCTGTGACTCTGTACTGGGGGATTTTCTCAGCTCCTGGGACGCCCGACAGATGTTTTTC. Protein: CACDSVLGDFLSSWDARQMFF.

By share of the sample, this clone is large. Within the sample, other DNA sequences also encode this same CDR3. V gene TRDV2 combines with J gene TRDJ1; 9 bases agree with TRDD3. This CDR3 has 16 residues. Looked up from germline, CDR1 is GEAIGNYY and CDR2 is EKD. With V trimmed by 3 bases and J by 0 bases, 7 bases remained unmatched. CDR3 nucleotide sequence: TGTGCCTGTGACGGCTTACTGGGGGAAAACACCGATAAACTCATCTTT. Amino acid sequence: CACDGLLGENTDKLIF.

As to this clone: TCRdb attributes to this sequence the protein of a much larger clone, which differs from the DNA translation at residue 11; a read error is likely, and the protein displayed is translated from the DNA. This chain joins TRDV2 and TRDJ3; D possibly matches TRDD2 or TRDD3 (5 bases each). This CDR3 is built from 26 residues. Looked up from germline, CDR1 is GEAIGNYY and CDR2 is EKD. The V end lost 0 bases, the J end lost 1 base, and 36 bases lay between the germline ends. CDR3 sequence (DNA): TGTGCCTGTGACACCGTAAAGCCCCCGGGGCAGGGGGCCACCCTTCTCAGTTCCTGGGACACCCGACAGATGTTTTTC. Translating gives CACDTVKPPGQGATLLSSWDTRQMFF.

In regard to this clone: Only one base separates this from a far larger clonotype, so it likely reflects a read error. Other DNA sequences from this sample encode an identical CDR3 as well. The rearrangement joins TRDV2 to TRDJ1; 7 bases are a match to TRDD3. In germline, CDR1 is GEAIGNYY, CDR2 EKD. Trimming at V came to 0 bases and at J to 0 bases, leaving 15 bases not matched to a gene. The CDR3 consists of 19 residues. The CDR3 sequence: CACDTLPVLGDRYTDKLIF. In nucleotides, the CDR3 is TGTGCCTGTGACACCTTACCCGTACTTGGGGATAGGTACACCGATAAACTCATCTTT.

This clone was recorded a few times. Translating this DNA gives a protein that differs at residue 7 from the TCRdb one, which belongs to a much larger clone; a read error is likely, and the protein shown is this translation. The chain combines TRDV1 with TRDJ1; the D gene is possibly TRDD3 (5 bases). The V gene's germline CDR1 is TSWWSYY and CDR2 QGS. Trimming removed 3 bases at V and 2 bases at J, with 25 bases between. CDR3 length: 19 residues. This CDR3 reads CALGDTIGDVIRGTDKLIF. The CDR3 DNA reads TGTGCTCTTGGGGATACCATAGGGGACGTAATCCGGGGTACCGATAAACTCATCTTT.

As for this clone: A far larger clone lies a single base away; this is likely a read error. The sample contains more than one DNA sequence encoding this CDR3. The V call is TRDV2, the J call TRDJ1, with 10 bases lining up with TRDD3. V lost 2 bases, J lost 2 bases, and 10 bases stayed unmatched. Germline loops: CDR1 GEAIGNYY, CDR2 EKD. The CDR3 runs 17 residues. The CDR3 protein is CACDSLRGIRGTDKLIF. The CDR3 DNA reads TGTGCCTGTGACAGTCTGAGGGGGATACGCGGGACCGATAAACTCATCTTT.

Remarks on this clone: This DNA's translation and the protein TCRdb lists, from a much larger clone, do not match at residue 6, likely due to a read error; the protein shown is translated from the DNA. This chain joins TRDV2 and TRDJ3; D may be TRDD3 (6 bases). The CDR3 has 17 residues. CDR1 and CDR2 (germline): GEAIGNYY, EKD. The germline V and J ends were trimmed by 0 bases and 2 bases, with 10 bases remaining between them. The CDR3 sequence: CACDTIGGTWDTRQMFF. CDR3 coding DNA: TGTGCCTGTGACACCATTGGGGGGACCTGGGACACCCGACAGATGTTTTTC.

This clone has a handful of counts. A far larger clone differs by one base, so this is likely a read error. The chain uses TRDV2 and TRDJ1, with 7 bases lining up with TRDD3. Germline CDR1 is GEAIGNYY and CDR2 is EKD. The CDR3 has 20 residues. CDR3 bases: TGTGCCCGTGACACCGTTGTAATGGGGGACCCCTCTATGTACACCGATAAACTCATCTTT. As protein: CARDTVVMGDPSMYTDKLIF.

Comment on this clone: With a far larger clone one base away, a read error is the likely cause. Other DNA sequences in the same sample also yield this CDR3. This chain's CDR3 is CACDTVKPPGLGATLLSSWDTRQMFF. CDR3 bases: TGTGCCTGTGACACCGTAAAGCCCCCGGGTCTGGGGGCCACCCTTCTCAGTTCCTGGGACACCCGACAGATGTTTTTC. The chain carries TRDV2 and TRDJ3; 7 bases are a match to TRDD3. The germline V gene encodes CDR1 GEAIGNYY and CDR2 EKD. J was trimmed by 1 base and V by 0 bases; bases with no gene match: 29. The CDR3 totals 26 residues.

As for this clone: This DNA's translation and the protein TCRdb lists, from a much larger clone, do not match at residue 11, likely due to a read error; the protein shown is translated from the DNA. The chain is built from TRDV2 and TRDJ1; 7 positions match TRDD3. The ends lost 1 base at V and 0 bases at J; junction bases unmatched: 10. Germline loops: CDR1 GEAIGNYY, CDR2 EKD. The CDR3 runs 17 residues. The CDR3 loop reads CACDTLGGQTDTDKLIF. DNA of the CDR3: TGTGCCTGTGACACGCTTGGGGGACAAACCGACACCGATAAACTCATCTTT.

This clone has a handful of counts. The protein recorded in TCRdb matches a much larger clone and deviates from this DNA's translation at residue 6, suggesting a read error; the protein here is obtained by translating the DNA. This CDR3 reads CACDTALSSWDTRQMFF. In nucleotides, the CDR3 is TGTGCCTGTGACACTGCTCTAAGCTCCTGGGACACCCGACAGATGTTTTTC. J is TRDJ3 and V is TRDV2; D uncertain. CDR1 is GEAIGNYY and CDR2 is EKD in the germline V gene. CDR3 length equals 17 residues. V was pared by 1 base and J by 0 bases, with 9 bases between.

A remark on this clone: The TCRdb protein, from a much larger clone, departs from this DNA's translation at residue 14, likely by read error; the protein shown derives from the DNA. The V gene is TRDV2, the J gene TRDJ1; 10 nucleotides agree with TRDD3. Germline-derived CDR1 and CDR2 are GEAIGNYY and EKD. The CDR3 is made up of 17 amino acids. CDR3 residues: CACDSLRGIRGTDRLIF. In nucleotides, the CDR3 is TGTGCCTGTGACAGCCTGAGGGGGATACGCGGGACCGATAGACTCATCTTT.

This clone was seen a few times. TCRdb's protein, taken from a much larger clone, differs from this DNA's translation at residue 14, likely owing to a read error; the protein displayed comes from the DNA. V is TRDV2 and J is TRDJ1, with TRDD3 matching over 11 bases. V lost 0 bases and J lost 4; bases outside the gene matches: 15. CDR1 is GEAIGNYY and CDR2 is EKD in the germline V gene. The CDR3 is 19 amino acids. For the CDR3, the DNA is TGTGCCTGTGACACCTTACCCGTACTGGGGGATAGGTACATCGATAAACTCATCTTT. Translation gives CACDTLPVLGDRYIDKLIF.

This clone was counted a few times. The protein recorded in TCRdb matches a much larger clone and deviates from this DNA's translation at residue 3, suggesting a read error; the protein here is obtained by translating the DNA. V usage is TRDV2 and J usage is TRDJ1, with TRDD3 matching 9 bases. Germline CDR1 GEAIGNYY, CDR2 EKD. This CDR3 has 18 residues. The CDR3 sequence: CARDTLSGGYHYTDKLIF. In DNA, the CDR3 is TGTGCCCGTGACACCTTATCCGGGGGATACCATTACACCGATAAACTCATCTTT.

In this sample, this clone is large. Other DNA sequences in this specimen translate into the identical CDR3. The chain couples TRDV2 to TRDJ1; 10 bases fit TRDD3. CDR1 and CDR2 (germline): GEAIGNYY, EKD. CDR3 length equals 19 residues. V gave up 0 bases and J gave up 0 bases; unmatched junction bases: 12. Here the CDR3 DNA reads TGTGCCTGTGACACCGTCCTGGGGGATAACACGAAAGACACCGATAAACTCATCTTT. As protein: CACDTVLGDNTKDTDKLIF.